Listed below are T cell receptor beta chains from one sample, sequenced in a study of blood T cell repertoires in COVID-19. Generated by immunoSEQ multiplex PCR, the TCRdb table keeps only in-frame clones and is missing some. The sample records about 85,000 clones, more than 85% being singletons. Sample: peripheral blood. These receptors came from a human donor with active COVID-19. The donor label of this sample is uncertain. Each CDR3 is given with its conserved first and last residue. The order of the fields is V gene, clone size, J gene, D gene, CDR3 length, CDR3 DNA, CDR3 protein. D genes are given only for firm matches. Clone sizes are given selectively: once, few, many, or a class where the clone is expanded.

V gene: TRBV25-1
clone size: -
J gene: TRBJ1-1
D gene: TRBD1
CDR3 length: 15
CDR3 DNA: TGTGCCAGCAGTGACACCGGACAGGGAAAGTTTGAAGCTTTCTTT
CDR3 protein: CASSDTGQGKFEAFF

V gene: TRBV3-1/TRBV3-2
clone size: once
J gene: TRBJ2-5
D gene: -
CDR3 length: 15
CDR3 DNA: TGTGCCAGCAGCCAAGGCACTAGCAGCCAAGAGACCCAGTACTTC
CDR3 protein: CASSQGTSSQETQYF

V gene: TRBV2
clone size: -
J gene: TRBJ1-2
D gene: TRBD1
CDR3 length: 14
CDR3 DNA: TGTGCCAGCAGCGGGGACAGCCTTAACTATGGCTACACCTTC
CDR3 protein: CASSGDSLNYGYTF

V gene: TRBV7-8
clone size: -
J gene: TRBJ2-3
D gene: -
CDR3 length: 15
CDR3 DNA: TGTGCCAGCAGCCCTATACAGAAGTCCACAGATACGCAGTATTTT
CDR3 protein: CASSPIQKSTDTQYF

V gene: TRBV4-1
clone size: few
J gene: TRBJ2-7
D gene: -
CDR3 length: 12
CDR3 DNA: TGCGCCAGCAGCCAAGACTTTTACGAGCAGTACTTC
CDR3 protein: CASSQDFYEQYF

V gene: TRBV25-1
clone size: -
J gene: TRBJ1-1
D gene: -
CDR3 length: 15
CDR3 DNA: TGTGCCAGCAGTGAATGGGGGGGCGAGGACACTGAAGCTTTCTTT
CDR3 protein: CASSEWGGEDTEAFF

V gene: TRBV29-1
clone size: -
J gene: TRBJ2-1
D gene: TRBD1
CDR3 length: 16
CDR3 DNA: TGCAGCGTTCTTTGGACAGGGGTGGATAGGTACAATGAGCAGTTCTTC
CDR3 protein: CSVLWTGVDRYNEQFF

V gene: TRBV11-2
clone size: -
J gene: TRBJ2-1
D gene: TRBD1
CDR3 length: 16
CDR3 DNA: TGTGCCAGCAGCTTAAGGGGGACAGGGGGCGAAAATGAGCAGTTCTTC
CDR3 protein: CASSLRGTGGENEQFF

V gene: TRBV4-3
clone size: -
J gene: TRBJ2-1
D gene: -
CDR3 length: 16
CDR3 DNA: TGCGCCAGCAGCCAAGATTTCGATAGTAACTACAATGAGCAGTTCTTC
CDR3 protein: CASSQDFDSNYNEQFF

V gene: TRBV13
clone size: -
J gene: TRBJ1-2
D gene: -
CDR3 length: 14
CDR3 DNA: TGTGCCAGCAGCTTAGGTATGTCGGCAGGGGGCTACACCTTC
CDR3 protein: CASSLGMSAGGYTF

V gene: TRBV6-5
clone size: -
J gene: TRBJ1-1
D gene: TRBD1
CDR3 length: 15
CDR3 DNA: TGTGCCAGCAGCCGAACAGGGGTTCCGAACACTGAAGCTTTCTTT
CDR3 protein: CASSRTGVPNTEAFF

V gene: TRBV12-3/TRBV12-4
clone size: few
J gene: TRBJ1-2
D gene: -
CDR3 length: 13
CDR3 DNA: TGTGCCAGCAGTTCCAGGGTCGGCTATGGCTACACCTTC
CDR3 protein: CASSSRVGYGYTF

V gene: TRBV2
clone size: few
J gene: TRBJ1-1
D gene: -
CDR3 length: 15
CDR3 DNA: TGTGCCAGCAAACCTACAGGTGCCTCCGACACTGAAGCTTTCTTT
CDR3 protein: CASKPTGASDTEAFF

V gene: TRBV7-9
clone size: -
J gene: TRBJ2-3
D gene: TRBD2
CDR3 length: 16
CDR3 DNA: TGTGCCAGCAGCAGCGACCGGGGAGGGGGCACAGATACGCAGTATTTT
CDR3 protein: CASSSDRGGGTDTQYF

V gene: TRBV10-3
clone size: -
J gene: TRBJ2-7
D gene: -
CDR3 length: 12
CDR3 DNA: TGTGCCATCGGTGGGAGTTGGGACGAGCAGTACTTC
CDR3 protein: CAIGGSWDEQYF

V gene: TRBV5-1
clone size: -
J gene: TRBJ1-6
D gene: -
CDR3 length: 17
CDR3 DNA: TGCGCCAGCAGACTGTCGTTGGGGACACAGGGAAATTCACTCCTCCACTTT
CDR3 protein: CASRLSLGTQGNSLLHF

V gene: TRBV19
clone size: -
J gene: TRBJ2-2
D gene: TRBD1
CDR3 length: 15
CDR3 DNA: TGTGCCACCAAAACTCAGGGGGCGCCGACCGGGGAGCTGTTTTTT
CDR3 protein: CATKTQGAPTGELFF

V gene: TRBV19
clone size: -
J gene: TRBJ2-7
D gene: -
CDR3 length: 16
CDR3 DNA: TGTGCCAGTAGTCCCCAAAGCCCTCGACAGGGTGGGAGGAAGTACTTC
CDR3 protein: CASSPQSPRQGGRKYF

V gene: TRBV27
clone size: -
J gene: TRBJ1-1
D gene: -
CDR3 length: 12
CDR3 DNA: TGTGCCAGCAAGACTGGGAACACTGAAGCTTTCTTT
CDR3 protein: CASKTGNTEAFF

V gene: TRBV19
clone size: -
J gene: TRBJ2-3
D gene: TRBD1
CDR3 length: 15
CDR3 DNA: TGTGCCAGTACTCTACTGGGACAGGGGAGGGATACGCAGTATTTT
CDR3 protein: CASTLLGQGRDTQYF

V gene: TRBV5-5
clone size: -
J gene: TRBJ1-2
D gene: -
CDR3 length: 13
CDR3 DNA: TGTGCCAGCAGCTTGGCAGTCCTTTATGGCTACACCTTC
CDR3 protein: CASSLAVLYGYTF

V gene: TRBV5-6
clone size: -
J gene: TRBJ1-3
D gene: TRBD1
CDR3 length: 15
CDR3 DNA: TGTGCCAGCAGCCGCGGACAGGGGGCTGGAAACACCATATATTTT
CDR3 protein: CASSRGQGAGNTIYF

V gene: TRBV11-2
clone size: -
J gene: TRBJ1-2
D gene: -
CDR3 length: 13
CDR3 DNA: TGTGCCAGCAGCTTAGTCGGGTTCGGGGGCTACACCTTC
CDR3 protein: CASSLVGFGGYTF

V gene: TRBV9
clone size: -
J gene: TRBJ2-3
D gene: TRBD2
CDR3 length: 16
CDR3 DNA: TGTGCCAGCAGCGTAGGTCCTAGCGGGGAATCAGATACGCAGTATTTT
CDR3 protein: CASSVGPSGESDTQYF

V gene: TRBV7-9
clone size: -
J gene: TRBJ2-7
D gene: TRBD1
CDR3 length: 13
CDR3 DNA: TGTGCCAGCTCATCGGGACAGGGACACGAGCAGTACTTC
CDR3 protein: CASSSGQGHEQYF

V gene: TRBV27
clone size: -
J gene: TRBJ2-1
D gene: -
CDR3 length: 14
CDR3 DNA: TGTGCCAGCAGTAAGGGGCGCTCCTACAATGAGCAGTTCTTC
CDR3 protein: CASSKGRSYNEQFF

V gene: TRBV14
clone size: few
J gene: TRBJ1-1
D gene: -
CDR3 length: 13
CDR3 DNA: TGTGCCAGCAGCCAAGTTCATGGAGGGTTAGCTTTCTTT
CDR3 protein: CASSQVHGGLAFF

V gene: TRBV6-1
clone size: few
J gene: TRBJ2-5
D gene: TRBD2
CDR3 length: 15
CDR3 DNA: TGTGCCAGCAGTGAAGCAGCGGGGGGGCCAGAGACCCAGTACTTC
CDR3 protein: CASSEAAGGPETQYF

V gene: TRBV10-2
clone size: -
J gene: TRBJ1-2
D gene: TRBD1
CDR3 length: 14
CDR3 DNA: TGCGCCAGCAGTGTCCAGGGGGCGCTGGATGGCTACACCTTC
CDR3 protein: CASSVQGALDGYTF

V gene: TRBV2
clone size: -
J gene: TRBJ2-7
D gene: TRBD2
CDR3 length: 15
CDR3 DNA: TGTGCCAGCAGTGAATGGGGCGGGGGGAAGGCCGAGCAGTACTTC
CDR3 protein: CASSEWGGGKAEQYF

V gene: TRBV19
clone size: -
J gene: TRBJ2-1
D gene: TRBD2
CDR3 length: 15
CDR3 DNA: TGTGCCAGTAGTAATTCAGCGGGGGTGAGGAATGAGCAGTTCTTC
CDR3 protein: CASSNSAGVRNEQFF

V gene: TRBV29-1
clone size: -
J gene: TRBJ2-3
D gene: -
CDR3 length: 12
CDR3 DNA: TGCAGCGTTGCCGCCTTAGCGGATACGCAGTATTTT
CDR3 protein: CSVAALADTQYF

V gene: TRBV5-6
clone size: -
J gene: TRBJ1-1
D gene: TRBD1
CDR3 length: 15
CDR3 DNA: TGTGCCAGCCACGATCCGACAGGGAAGAACACTGAAGCTTTCTTT
CDR3 protein: CASHDPTGKNTEAFF

V gene: TRBV7-3
clone size: -
J gene: TRBJ2-2
D gene: TRBD1
CDR3 length: 15
CDR3 DNA: TGTGCCAGCAGCTTCTCACCGGGACAGGACGGGGAGCTGTTTTTT
CDR3 protein: CASSFSPGQDGELFF

V gene: TRBV4-1
clone size: -
J gene: TRBJ2-5
D gene: TRBD2
CDR3 length: 16
CDR3 DNA: TGCGCCAGCAGCCAAGCACTAGCGGGGGCTCAAGAGACCCAGTACTTC
CDR3 protein: CASSQALAGAQETQYF

V gene: TRBV7-2
clone size: once
J gene: TRBJ1-6
D gene: TRBD1
CDR3 length: 14
CDR3 DNA: TGTGCCAGCAGCTTGGGACAGCTAAATTCACCCCTCCACTTT
CDR3 protein: CASSLGQLNSPLHF

V gene: TRBV2
clone size: -
J gene: TRBJ2-5
D gene: -
CDR3 length: 10
CDR3 DNA: TGTGCCAGCTTTCAGGAGACCCAGTACTTC
CDR3 protein: CASFQETQYF

V gene: TRBV5-5
clone size: -
J gene: TRBJ1-4
D gene: -
CDR3 length: 15
CDR3 DNA: TGTGCCAGCAGCTTGGCTGTTACAACTAATGAAAAACTGTTTTTT
CDR3 protein: CASSLAVTTNEKLFF

V gene: TRBV11-2
clone size: -
J gene: TRBJ1-2
D gene: -
CDR3 length: 14
CDR3 DNA: TGTGCCAGCAGCCCTAGGACGGGGGGCTATGGCTACACCTTC
CDR3 protein: CASSPRTGGYGYTF

V gene: TRBV7-9
clone size: -
J gene: TRBJ1-5
D gene: -
CDR3 length: 12
CDR3 DNA: TGTGCCAGCAGCTTAGGGAGTCAGCCCCAGCATTTT
CDR3 protein: CASSLGSQPQHF

V gene: TRBV7-9
clone size: -
J gene: TRBJ1-1
D gene: -
CDR3 length: 11
CDR3 DNA: TGTGCCAGCAGCCTTAACACTGAAGCTTTCTTT
CDR3 protein: CASSLNTEAFF

V gene: TRBV6-5
clone size: -
J gene: TRBJ1-1
D gene: -
CDR3 length: 15
CDR3 DNA: TGTGCCAGCAGCGCAGAGCCGACACCGAACACTGAAGCTTTCTTT
CDR3 protein: CASSAEPTPNTEAFF

V gene: TRBV27
clone size: -
J gene: TRBJ2-5
D gene: -
CDR3 length: 14
CDR3 DNA: TGTGCCAGCAGTTTATTCGGGGTCCAAGAGACCCAGTACTTC
CDR3 protein: CASSLFGVQETQYF

V gene: TRBV4-1
clone size: -
J gene: TRBJ1-1
D gene: TRBD1
CDR3 length: 15
CDR3 DNA: TGCGCCAGCAGCCAAGATCTGACAGGGGGCACTGAAGCTTTCTTT
CDR3 protein: CASSQDLTGGTEAFF

V gene: TRBV7-8
clone size: -
J gene: TRBJ2-5
D gene: TRBD2
CDR3 length: 16
CDR3 DNA: TGTGCCAGCAGCCCTAGCGGGCTAGCGGGGGAGGAGACCCAGTACTTC
CDR3 protein: CASSPSGLAGEETQYF

V gene: TRBV7-2
clone size: -
J gene: TRBJ1-5
D gene: -
CDR3 length: 14
CDR3 DNA: TGTGCCAGCAGTACTAGACAGGTCAATCAGCCCCAGCATTTT
CDR3 protein: CASSTRQVNQPQHF

V gene: TRBV5-4
clone size: -
J gene: TRBJ2-3
D gene: TRBD1
CDR3 length: 16
CDR3 DNA: TGTGCCAGCAGCCCAGGGACAGTACCTAGCACAGATACGCAGTATTTT
CDR3 protein: CASSPGTVPSTDTQYF

V gene: TRBV29-1
clone size: once
J gene: TRBJ2-1
D gene: TRBD1
CDR3 length: 17
CDR3 DNA: TGCAGCGTGGAATACGAAACCGGGACAGGCCTTTACAATGAGCAGTTCTTC
CDR3 protein: CSVEYETGTGLYNEQFF

V gene: TRBV6-6
clone size: -
J gene: TRBJ1-1
D gene: -
CDR3 length: 16
CDR3 DNA: TGTGCCAGCAGTTACTCGGGGGGGGCTGTTAACACTGAAGCTTTCTTT
CDR3 protein: CASSYSGGAVNTEAFF

V gene: TRBV27
clone size: once
J gene: TRBJ2-1
D gene: TRBD2
CDR3 length: 18
CDR3 DNA: TGTGCCAGCAGTCTTAGCGGGGGGGCTGGTCGACTCTACAATGAGCAGTTCTTC
CDR3 protein: CASSLSGGAGRLYNEQFF

V gene: TRBV27
clone size: -
J gene: TRBJ2-7
D gene: TRBD1
CDR3 length: 18
CDR3 DNA: TGTGCCAGCAGTTATACGACCGACAGGGGCACCTCATTGTACGAGCAGTACTTC
CDR3 protein: CASSYTTDRGTSLYEQYF

V gene: TRBV4-1
clone size: -
J gene: TRBJ2-1
D gene: -
CDR3 length: 15
CDR3 DNA: TGCGCCAGCAGCCAAGGGGAGGCAGGGTGGGATGAGCAGTTCTTC
CDR3 protein: CASSQGEAGWDEQFF

V gene: TRBV29-1
clone size: -
J gene: TRBJ2-6
D gene: -
CDR3 length: 14
CDR3 DNA: TGCAGCGCTGGGGAGGTCTCTGGGGCCAACGTCCTGACTTTC
CDR3 protein: CSAGEVSGANVLTF

V gene: TRBV7-8
clone size: -
J gene: TRBJ2-7
D gene: -
CDR3 length: 16
CDR3 DNA: TGTGCCAGCAGCTTAGGCCTCGTCGCCTCCGGCTACGAGCAGTACTTC
CDR3 protein: CASSLGLVASGYEQYF

V gene: TRBV19
clone size: -
J gene: TRBJ1-5
D gene: -
CDR3 length: 17
CDR3 DNA: TGTGCCAGTAGTCTCCTCGGCGGGGGCAATAGCAATCAGCCCCAGCATTTT
CDR3 protein: CASSLLGGGNSNQPQHF

V gene: TRBV6-2/TRBV6-3
clone size: -
J gene: TRBJ2-3
D gene: -
CDR3 length: 13
CDR3 DNA: TGTGCCAGCAGTTGGTTGGCCACAGATACGCAGTATTTT
CDR3 protein: CASSWLATDTQYF

V gene: TRBV4-3
clone size: -
J gene: TRBJ2-7
D gene: TRBD1
CDR3 length: 14
CDR3 DNA: TGCGCCAGCAGCCAAGGGGACAGGGGTTACGAGCAGTACTTC
CDR3 protein: CASSQGDRGYEQYF